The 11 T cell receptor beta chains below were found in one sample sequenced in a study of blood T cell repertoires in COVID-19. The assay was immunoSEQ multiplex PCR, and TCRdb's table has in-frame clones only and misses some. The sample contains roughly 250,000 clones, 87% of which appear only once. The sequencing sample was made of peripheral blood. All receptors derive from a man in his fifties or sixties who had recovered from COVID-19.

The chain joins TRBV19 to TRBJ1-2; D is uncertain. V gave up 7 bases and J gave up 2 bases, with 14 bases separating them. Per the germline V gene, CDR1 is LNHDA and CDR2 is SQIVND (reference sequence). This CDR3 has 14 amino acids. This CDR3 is CASNTETVNYGYTF. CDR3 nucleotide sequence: TGTGCCAGTAACACGGAGACGGTCAACTATGGCTACACCTTC.

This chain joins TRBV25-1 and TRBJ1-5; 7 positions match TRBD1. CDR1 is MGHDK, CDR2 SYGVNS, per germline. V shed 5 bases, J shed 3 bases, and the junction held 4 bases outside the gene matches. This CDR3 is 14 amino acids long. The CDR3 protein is CASSPTGDNQPQHF. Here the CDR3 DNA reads TGTGCCAGCAGTCCTACAGGGGACAATCAGCCCCAGCATTTT.

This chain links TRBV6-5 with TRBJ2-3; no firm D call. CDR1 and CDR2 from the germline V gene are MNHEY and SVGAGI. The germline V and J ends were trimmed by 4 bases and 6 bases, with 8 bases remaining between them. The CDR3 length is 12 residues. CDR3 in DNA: TGTGCCAGCAGTTTTAACACGGATACGCAGTATTTT. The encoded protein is CASSFNTDTQYF.

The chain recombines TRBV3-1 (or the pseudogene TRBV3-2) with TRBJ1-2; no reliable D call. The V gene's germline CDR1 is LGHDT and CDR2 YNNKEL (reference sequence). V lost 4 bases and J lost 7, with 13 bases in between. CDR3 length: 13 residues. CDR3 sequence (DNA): TGTGCCAGCAGCCGCAATAGGGCGGGTGGCTACACCTTC. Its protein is CASSRNRAGGYTF.

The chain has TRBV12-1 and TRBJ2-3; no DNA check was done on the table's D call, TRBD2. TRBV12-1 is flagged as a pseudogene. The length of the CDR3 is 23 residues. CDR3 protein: CASSLNPGLQGLAGGKGTDTQYF. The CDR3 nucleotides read TGTGCCAGCAGCCTTAACCCGGGACTCCAGGGACTAGCGGGGGGGAAAGGCACAGATACGCAGTATTTT.

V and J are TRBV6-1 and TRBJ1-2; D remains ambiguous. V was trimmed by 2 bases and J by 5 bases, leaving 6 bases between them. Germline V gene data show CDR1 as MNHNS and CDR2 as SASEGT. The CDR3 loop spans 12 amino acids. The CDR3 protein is CASSELGYGYTF. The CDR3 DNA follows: TGTGCCAGCAGTGAACTAGGATATGGCTACACCTTC.

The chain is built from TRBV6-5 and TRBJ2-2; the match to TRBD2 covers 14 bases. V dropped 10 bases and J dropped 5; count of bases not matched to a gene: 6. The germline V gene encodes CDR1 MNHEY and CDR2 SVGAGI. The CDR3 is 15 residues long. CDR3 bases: TGTGCCACCCTGACTAGCGGGGGGGTTACCGGGGAGCTGTTTTTT. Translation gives CATLTSGGVTGELFF.

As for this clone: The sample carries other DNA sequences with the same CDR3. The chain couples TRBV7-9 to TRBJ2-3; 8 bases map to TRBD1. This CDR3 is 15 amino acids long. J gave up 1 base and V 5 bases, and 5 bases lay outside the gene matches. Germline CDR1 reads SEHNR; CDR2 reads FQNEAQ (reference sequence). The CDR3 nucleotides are TGTGCCAGCAGCCCCGGGACAGGAGGCACAGATACGCAGTATTTT. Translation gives CASSPGTGGTDTQYF.

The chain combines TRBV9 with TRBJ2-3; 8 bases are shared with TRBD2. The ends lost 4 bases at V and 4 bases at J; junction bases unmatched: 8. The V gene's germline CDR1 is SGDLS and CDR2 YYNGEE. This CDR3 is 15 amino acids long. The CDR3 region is CASSPNGGAPDTQYF. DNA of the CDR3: TGTGCCAGCAGCCCTAACGGGGGGGCTCCAGATACGCAGTATTTT. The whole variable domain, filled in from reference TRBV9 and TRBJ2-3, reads DSGVTQTPKHLITATGQRVTLRCSPRSGDLSVYWYQQSLDQGLQFLIQYYNGEERAKGNILERFSAQQFPDLHSELNLSSLELGDSALYFCASSPNGGAPDTQYFGPGTRLTVL.

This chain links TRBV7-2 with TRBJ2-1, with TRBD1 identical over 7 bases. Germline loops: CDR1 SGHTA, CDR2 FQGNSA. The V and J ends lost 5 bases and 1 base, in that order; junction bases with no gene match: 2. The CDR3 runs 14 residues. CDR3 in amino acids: CASSVGQSYNEQFF. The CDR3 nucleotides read TGTGCCAGCAGCGTGGGACAGTCCTACAATGAGCAGTTCTTC.

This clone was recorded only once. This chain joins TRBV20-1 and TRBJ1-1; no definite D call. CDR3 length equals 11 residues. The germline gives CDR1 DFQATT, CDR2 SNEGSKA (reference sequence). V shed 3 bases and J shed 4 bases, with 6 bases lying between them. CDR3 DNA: TGCAGTGCTAGGGGCGTCACTGAAGCTTTCTTT. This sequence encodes CSARGVTEAFF.